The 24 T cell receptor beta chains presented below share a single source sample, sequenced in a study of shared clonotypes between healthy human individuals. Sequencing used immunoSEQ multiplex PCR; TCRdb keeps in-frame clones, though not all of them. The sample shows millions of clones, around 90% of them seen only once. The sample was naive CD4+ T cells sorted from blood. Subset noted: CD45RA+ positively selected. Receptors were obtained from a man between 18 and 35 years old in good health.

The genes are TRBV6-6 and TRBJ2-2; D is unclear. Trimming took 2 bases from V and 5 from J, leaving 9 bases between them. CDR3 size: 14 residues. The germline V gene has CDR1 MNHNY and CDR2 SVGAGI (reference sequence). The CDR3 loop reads CASSYLTGTGELFF. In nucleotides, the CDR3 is TGTGCCAGCAGTTACCTAACCGGAACCGGGGAGCTGTTTTTT.

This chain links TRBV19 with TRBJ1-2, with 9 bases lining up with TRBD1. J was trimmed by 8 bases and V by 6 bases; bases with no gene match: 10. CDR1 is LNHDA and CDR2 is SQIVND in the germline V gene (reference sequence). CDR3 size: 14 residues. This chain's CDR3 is CASSPPGQGEGYTF. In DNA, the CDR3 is TGTGCCAGTAGCCCGCCGGGACAGGGAGAGGGCTACACCTTC.

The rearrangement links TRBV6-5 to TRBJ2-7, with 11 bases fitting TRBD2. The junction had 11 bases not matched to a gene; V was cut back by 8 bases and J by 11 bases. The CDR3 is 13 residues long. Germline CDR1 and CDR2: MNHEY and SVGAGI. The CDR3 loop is CASQGGTSGGEYF. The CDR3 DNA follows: TGTGCCAGCCAGGGCGGGACTAGCGGAGGGGAGTACTTC.

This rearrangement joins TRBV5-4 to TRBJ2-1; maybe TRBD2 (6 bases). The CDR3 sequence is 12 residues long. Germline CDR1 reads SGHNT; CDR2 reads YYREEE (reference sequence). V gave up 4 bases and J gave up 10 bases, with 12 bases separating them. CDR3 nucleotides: TGTGCCAGCAGCCCATCGGGGAGGGAGCAGTTCTTC. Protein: CASSPSGREQFF.

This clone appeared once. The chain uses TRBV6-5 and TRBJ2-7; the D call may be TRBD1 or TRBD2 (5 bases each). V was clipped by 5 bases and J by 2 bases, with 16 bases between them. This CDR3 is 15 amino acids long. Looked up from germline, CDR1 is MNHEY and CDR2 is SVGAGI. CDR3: CASSARGDPPYEQYF. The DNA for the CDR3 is TGTGCCAGCAGTGCTCGGGGCGACCCCCCCTACGAGCAGTACTTC.

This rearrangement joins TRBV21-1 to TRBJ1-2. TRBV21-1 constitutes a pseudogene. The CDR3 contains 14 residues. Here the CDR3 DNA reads TGTGCCAGCAGCAAGGACGGGGTTAACTATGGCTACACCTTC. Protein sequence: CASSKDGVNYGYTF.

CDR3 region: CASSSDRGGAGELFF. CDR3 bases: TGTGCCAGCAGTTCCGACAGGGGAGGTGCCGGGGAGCTGTTTTTT. J is TRBJ2-2 and V is TRBV2, with 8 bases that match TRBD1. Germline V CDR1 and CDR2: SNHLY, FYNNEI. The CDR3 length is 15 residues. Trimming removed 5 bases from V and 6 bases from J; junction bases left unmatched: 8.

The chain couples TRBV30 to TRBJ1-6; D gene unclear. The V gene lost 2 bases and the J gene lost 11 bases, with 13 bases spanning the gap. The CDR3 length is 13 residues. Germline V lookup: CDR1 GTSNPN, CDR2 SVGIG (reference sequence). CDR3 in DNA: TGTGCCTGGAGTCCTACCGGAGGGCCACCCCTCCACTTT. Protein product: CAWSPTGGPPLHF.

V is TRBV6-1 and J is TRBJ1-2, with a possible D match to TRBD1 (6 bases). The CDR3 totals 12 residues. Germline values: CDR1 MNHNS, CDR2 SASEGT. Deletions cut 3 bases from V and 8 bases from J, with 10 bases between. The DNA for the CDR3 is TGTGCCAGCAGTGATGGGGGCGGGGGCTACACCTTC. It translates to CASSDGGGGYTF.

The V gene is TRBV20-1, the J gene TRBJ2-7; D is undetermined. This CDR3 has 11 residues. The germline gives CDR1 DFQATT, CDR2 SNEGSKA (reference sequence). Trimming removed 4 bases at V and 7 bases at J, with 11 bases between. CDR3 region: CSATPVEEQYF. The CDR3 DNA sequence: TGCAGTGCTACCCCGGTTGAGGAGCAGTACTTC.

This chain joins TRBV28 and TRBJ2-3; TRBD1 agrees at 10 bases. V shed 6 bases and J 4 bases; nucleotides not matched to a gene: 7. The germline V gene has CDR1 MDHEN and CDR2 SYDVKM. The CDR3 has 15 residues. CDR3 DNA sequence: TGTGCCAGCAGCCCCGACAGGGGGCAAGCAGATACGCAGTATTTT. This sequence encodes CASSPDRGQADTQYF.

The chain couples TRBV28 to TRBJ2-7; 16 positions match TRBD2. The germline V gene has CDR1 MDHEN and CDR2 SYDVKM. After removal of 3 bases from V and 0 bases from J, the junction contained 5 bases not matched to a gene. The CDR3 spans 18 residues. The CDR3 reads CASSFQGLAGGSSYEQYF. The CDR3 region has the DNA TGTGCCAGCAGTTTTCAGGGACTAGCGGGGGGGAGCTCCTACGAGCAGTACTTC.

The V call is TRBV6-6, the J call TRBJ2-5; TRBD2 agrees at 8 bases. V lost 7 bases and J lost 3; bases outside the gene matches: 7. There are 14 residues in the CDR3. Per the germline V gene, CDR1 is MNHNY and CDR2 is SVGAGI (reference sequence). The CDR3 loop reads CASNPAAGEETQYF. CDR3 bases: TGTGCCAGCAACCCCGCAGCGGGAGAAGAGACCCAGTACTTC.

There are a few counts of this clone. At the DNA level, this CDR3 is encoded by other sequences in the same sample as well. The CDR3 nucleotides read TGTGCCAGCAGCTTAGAACTAGCGGGAGCGTACGAGCAGTACTTC. It is translated as CASSLELAGAYEQYF. The chain employs TRBV11-2 and TRBJ2-7, with 11 positions matching TRBD2. Losses at the gene ends were 0 bases for V and 4 bases for J; bases not matched to a gene: 2. Germline-derived CDR1 and CDR2 are SGHAT and FQNNGV. The length of the CDR3 is 15 residues.

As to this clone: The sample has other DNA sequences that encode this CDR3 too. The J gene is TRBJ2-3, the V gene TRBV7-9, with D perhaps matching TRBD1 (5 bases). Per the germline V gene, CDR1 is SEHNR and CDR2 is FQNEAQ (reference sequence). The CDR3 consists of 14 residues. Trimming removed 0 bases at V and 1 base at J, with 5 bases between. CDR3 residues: CASSLAGGTDTQYF. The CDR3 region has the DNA TGTGCCAGCAGCTTAGCAGGGGGCACAGATACGCAGTATTTT.

The CDR3 reads CASSPPGQGSYEQYF. Here the CDR3 DNA reads TGTGCCAGCAGCCCACCGGGACAGGGGTCCTACGAGCAGTACTTC. This sequence joins TRBV2 and TRBJ2-7; 10 positions agree with TRBD1. V was clipped by 6 bases and J by 1 base; unmatched bases: 6. The CDR3 runs to 15 residues. Per germline, CDR1 SNHLY and CDR2 FYNNEI. Variable domain in full (rest from reference TRBV2 and TRBJ2-7): EPEVTQTPSHQVTQMGQEVILRCVPISNHLYFYWYRQILGQKVEFLVSFYNNEISEKSEIFDDQFSVERPDGSNFTLKIRSTKLEDSAMYFCASSPPGQGSYEQYFGPGTRLTVT.

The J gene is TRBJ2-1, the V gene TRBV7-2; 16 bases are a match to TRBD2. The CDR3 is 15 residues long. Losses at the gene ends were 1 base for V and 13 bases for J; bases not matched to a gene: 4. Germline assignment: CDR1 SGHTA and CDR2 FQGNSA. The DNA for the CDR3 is TGTGCCAGCAGCTTAGGGGGACTAGCGGGAGGGAGTCAGTTCTTC. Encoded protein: CASSLGGLAGGSQFF.

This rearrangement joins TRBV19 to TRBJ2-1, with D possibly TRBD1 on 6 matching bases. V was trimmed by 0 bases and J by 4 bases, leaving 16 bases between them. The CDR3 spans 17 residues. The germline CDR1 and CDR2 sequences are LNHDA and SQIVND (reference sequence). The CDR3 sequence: CASSIEGGQPPYNEQFF. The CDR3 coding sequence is TGTGCCAGTAGTATAGAAGGAGGACAGCCCCCATACAATGAGCAGTTCTTC.

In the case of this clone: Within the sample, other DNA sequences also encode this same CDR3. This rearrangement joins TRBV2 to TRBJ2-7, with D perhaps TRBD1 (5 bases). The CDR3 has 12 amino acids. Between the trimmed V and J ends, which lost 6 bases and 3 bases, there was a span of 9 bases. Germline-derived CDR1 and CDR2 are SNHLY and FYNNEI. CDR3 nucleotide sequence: TGTGCCAGCAGAGATGACAGCTACGAGCAGTACTTC. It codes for CASRDDSYEQYF.

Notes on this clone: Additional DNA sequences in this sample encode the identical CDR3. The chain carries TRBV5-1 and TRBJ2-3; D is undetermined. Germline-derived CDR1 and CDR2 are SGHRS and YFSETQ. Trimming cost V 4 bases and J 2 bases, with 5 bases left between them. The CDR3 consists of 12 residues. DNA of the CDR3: TGCGCCAGCAGCCCCGACACAGATACGCAGTATTTT. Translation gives CASSPDTDTQYF. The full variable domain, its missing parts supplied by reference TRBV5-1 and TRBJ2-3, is KAGVTQTPRYLIKTRGQQVTLSCSPISGHRSVSWYQQTPGQGLQFLFEYFSETQRNKGNFPGRFSGRQFSNSRSEMNVSTLELGDSALYLCASSPDTDTQYFGPGTRLTVL.

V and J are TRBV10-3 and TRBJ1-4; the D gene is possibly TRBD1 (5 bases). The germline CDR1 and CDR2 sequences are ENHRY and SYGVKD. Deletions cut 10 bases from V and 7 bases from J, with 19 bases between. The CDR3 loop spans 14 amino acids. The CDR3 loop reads CATGQSGKSEKLFF. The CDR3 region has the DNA TGTGCCACCGGACAATCGGGGAAATCTGAAAAACTGTTTTTT.

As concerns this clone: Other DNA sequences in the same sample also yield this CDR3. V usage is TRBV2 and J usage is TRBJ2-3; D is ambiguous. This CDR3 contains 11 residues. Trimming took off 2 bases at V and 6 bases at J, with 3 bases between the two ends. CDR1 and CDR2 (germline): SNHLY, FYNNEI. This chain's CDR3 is CASSEYDTQYF. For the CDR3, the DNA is TGTGCCAGCAGTGAATACGATACGCAGTATTTT.

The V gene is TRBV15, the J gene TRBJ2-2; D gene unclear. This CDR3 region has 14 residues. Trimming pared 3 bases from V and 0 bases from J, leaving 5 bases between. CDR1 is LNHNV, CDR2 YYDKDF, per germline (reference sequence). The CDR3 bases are TGTGCCACCAGCAGGGTTACGAACACCGGGGAGCTGTTTTTT. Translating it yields CATSRVTNTGELFF.

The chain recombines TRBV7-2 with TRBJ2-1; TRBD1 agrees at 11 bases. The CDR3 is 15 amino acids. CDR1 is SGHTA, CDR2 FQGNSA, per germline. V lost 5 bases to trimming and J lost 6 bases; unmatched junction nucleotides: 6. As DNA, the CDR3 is TGTGCCAGCAGCGGTAGGACAGGGGGCCCCAATGAGCAGTTCTTC. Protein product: CASSGRTGGPNEQFF.